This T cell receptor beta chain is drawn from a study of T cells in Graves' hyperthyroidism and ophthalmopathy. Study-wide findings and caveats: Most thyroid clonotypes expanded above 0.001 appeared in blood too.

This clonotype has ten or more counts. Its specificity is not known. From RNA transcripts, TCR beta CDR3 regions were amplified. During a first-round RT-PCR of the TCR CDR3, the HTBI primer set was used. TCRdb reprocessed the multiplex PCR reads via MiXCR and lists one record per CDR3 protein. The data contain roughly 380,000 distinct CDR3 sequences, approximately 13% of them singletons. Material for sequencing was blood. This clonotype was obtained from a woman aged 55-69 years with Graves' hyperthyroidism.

This CDR3 reads CSARPMLASGTPGNNEQFF. CDR3 bases: TGCAGTGCTAGACCGATGTTGGCTAGCGGCACCCCTGGCAACAATGAGCAGTTCTTC. V gene TRBV20-1 combines with J gene TRBJ2-1; TRBD2 matches 7 bases. CDR1 and CDR2 from the germline V gene are DFQATT and SNEGSKA (reference sequence). V gave up 2 bases and J gave up 5 bases; unmatched junction bases: 21. This CDR3 comprises 19 residues.